Here is one T cell receptor beta chain with its context. The data were taken from a study of blood T cell repertoires in COVID-19. Study context: T cells, B-cell-depleted T cells, or PBMCs provided the cDNA or gDNA that served as material.

Germline loops: CDR1 SNHLY, CDR2 FYNNEI. The CDR3 is 15 amino acids. Authors' processing steps: Counts of nucleated cells, estimated from reference gene primer amplification, were obtained. Using immunoSEQ multiplex PCR, the repertoire was profiled, and TCRdb retains in-frame clones only, with some absent. The V and J calls and clone size come from that table; D and trimming were worked out from the DNA. Of under 300,000 clones in the sample, over 65% were seen once. The genes are TRBV2 and TRBJ1-5; perhaps TRBD1 as D (5 bases). The TCR sequence derives from an elderly woman with acute or convalescent COVID-19. The source material was peripheral blood. The CDR3 DNA reads TGTGCAAGTTCATGGGGGGGTTTGGGCAATCAGCCCCAGCATTTT. Translated, it gives CASSWGGLGNQPQHF.